Below, 27 T cell receptor beta chains from the same sample are listed, as sequenced in a study of cytomegalovirus exposure and HLA in healthy donors. The primer mix had 60 Vbeta and 13 Jbeta primers. Produced via immunoSEQ multiplex PCR; TCRdb's table is partial and in-frame only. The table lists about 150,000 clones, 70% to 80% of them singletons, with roughly 2.2% in the top ten. Sequenced input: PBMCs. The receptor source for this set is a man under 40 in good health and CMV-seronegative.

This sequence joins TRBV6-1 and TRBJ1-1, with D unclear. CDR1 and CDR2 from the germline V gene are MNHNS and SASEGT. The V and J ends lost 6 bases and 1 base respectively, with 9 bases between them. There are 13 residues in the CDR3. The CDR3 DNA is TGTGCCAGCAGAGATACGGGGAACACTGAAGCTTTCTTT. It yields the protein CASRDTGNTEAFF.

In DNA form, the CDR3 reads TGTGCCTGGAGTATGGAGACAGGGGCATCACCCCTCCACTTT. Protein: CAWSMETGASPLHF. This sequence joins TRBV30 and TRBJ1-6, with TRBD1 matching 8 bases. CDR3 length: 14 residues. After removal of 2 bases from V and 10 bases from J, the junction contained 7 bases not matched to a gene. Germline loops: CDR1 GTSNPN, CDR2 SVGIG (reference sequence).

The V and J genes are TRBV4-3 and TRBJ2-7, with 8 bases matching TRBD2. With 0 bases clipped from V and 4 bases from J, the junction kept 5 bases outside the gene matches. Germline V lookup: CDR1 LGHNA, CDR2 YSLEER. The CDR3 is 15 residues long. The CDR3 is CASSQDVGLAYEQYF. The CDR3 nucleotides are TGCGCCAGCAGCCAAGATGTTGGACTAGCTTACGAGCAGTACTTC.

V usage is TRBV19 and J usage is TRBJ1-6; the D is unclear. V gave up 3 bases and J gave up 0 bases, with 9 bases separating them. The CDR3 is made up of 16 amino acids. In germline, CDR1 is LNHDA, CDR2 SQIVND (reference sequence). As DNA, the CDR3 is TGTGCCAGTAGTATGACTCCGAGCTCCTATAATTCACCCCTCCACTTT. Translated: CASSMTPSSYNSPLHF.

The rearrangement joins TRBV19 to TRBJ1-1, with D maybe TRBD1 (5 bases). The germline V gene has CDR1 LNHDA and CDR2 SQIVND (reference sequence). This CDR3 has 14 residues. Trimming stripped 7 bases from V and 3 bases from J, with 15 bases between. The CDR3 reads CASTRGGPDTEAFF. As DNA, the CDR3 is TGTGCCAGTACCCGCGGGGGTCCGGACACTGAAGCTTTCTTT.

The chain is built from TRBV14 and TRBJ1-6; D perhaps matches TRBD1 (6 bases). V dropped 1 base and J dropped 6 bases, with 7 bases sitting between them. Germline CDR1 and CDR2: SGHDN and FVKESK. The CDR3 runs 14 residues. The CDR3 reads CASSQGTANSPLHF. CDR3 in DNA: TGTGCCAGCAGCCAAGGGACAGCTAATTCACCCCTCCACTTT.

This chain uses TRBV19 with TRBJ1-5; D remains unclear. The CDR3 length is 15 residues. The V end lost 4 bases, the J end lost 1 base, and 11 bases lay between the germline ends. Per germline, CDR1 LNHDA and CDR2 SQIVND (reference sequence). CDR3 residues: CASSTYSESNQPQHF. The CDR3 DNA reads TGTGCCAGTAGTACCTACTCCGAGAGCAATCAGCCCCAGCATTTT. Filled out from reference TRBV19 and TRBJ1-5, the complete variable domain reads DGGITQSPKYLFRKEGQNVTLSCEQNLNHDAMYWYRQDPGQGLRLIYYSQIVNDFQKGDIAEGYSVSREKKESFPLTVTSAQKNPTAFYLCASSTYSESNQPQHFGDGTRLSIL.

The V call is TRBV28, the J call TRBJ2-1, with 9 positions matching TRBD1. Trimming cost V 5 bases and J 3 bases; bases outside gene matches: 8. CDR1 is MDHEN and CDR2 is SYDVKM in the germline V gene. The CDR3 totals 16 residues. CDR3 protein: CASSPPPGQGYNEQFF. For the CDR3, the DNA is TGTGCCAGCAGTCCCCCTCCGGGACAGGGCTACAATGAGCAGTTCTTC.

This clone appeared a single time. This chain connects TRBV28 to TRBJ2-7; 14 nucleotides match TRBD2. V lost 3 bases to trimming and J lost 0 bases; unmatched junction nucleotides: 7. CDR1 and CDR2 (germline): MDHEN, SYDVKM. The CDR3 is 18 residues long. In DNA, the CDR3 is TGTGCCAGCAGTTTCGTTGGACTAGCGGGGGGCACCTCCTACGAGCAGTACTTC. It encodes CASSFVGLAGGTSYEQYF.

The genes are TRBV6-1 and TRBJ1-5; 7 bases are a match to TRBD1. The CDR3 length is 13 residues. Germline V gives CDR1 MNHNS, CDR2 SASEGT. The ends lost 4 bases at V and 9 bases at J; junction bases unmatched: 6. The CDR3 DNA reads as TGTGCCAGCAGTGTCCAGGGGGAACGGCCCCAGCATTTT. It encodes CASSVQGERPQHF.

V is TRBV5-1 and J is TRBJ2-3; 8 bases agree with TRBD2. Germline CDR1 SGHRS, CDR2 YFSETQ. The CDR3 has 15 residues. J gave up 1 base and V 1 base, and 2 bases lay outside the gene matches. CDR3 nucleotide sequence: TGCGCCAGCAGCTTGAGGCGGGGGGGCACAGATACGCAGTATTTT. Residues: CASSLRRGGTDTQYF.

V gene TRBV18 combines with J gene TRBJ2-1; maybe TRBD2 (7 bases). Trimming pared 6 bases from V and 0 bases from J, leaving 15 bases between. The CDR3 spans 16 residues. From germline, CDR1 is KGHSH and CDR2 LQKENI. CDR3 DNA sequence: TGTGCCAGCTCTTCTAAGGGGGGGCACTCCTACAATGAGCAGTTCTTC. Translating it yields CASSSKGGHSYNEQFF.

A few counts support this clone. In the same sample, other DNA sequences code for this CDR3. V and J are TRBV7-2 and TRBJ2-1, with 7 bases that match TRBD1. Germline loops: CDR1 SGHTA, CDR2 FQGNSA. CDR3 size: 13 residues. After removal of 6 bases from V and 6 bases from J, the junction contained 5 bases not matched to a gene. As DNA, the CDR3 is TGTGCCAGCAGTCTCGACAGGGTCAATGAGCAGTTCTTC. It encodes CASSLDRVNEQFF. Full variable domain (remainder filled in from reference TRBV7-2 and TRBJ2-1): GAGVSQSPSNKVTEKGKDVELRCDPISGHTALYWYRQSLGQGLEFLIYFQGNSAPDKSGLPSDRFSAERTGGSVSTLTIQRTQQEDSAVYLCASSLDRVNEQFFGPGTRLTVL.

The genes are TRBV6-5 and TRBJ1-1, with a weak D call TRBD1 (6 bases). The V end lost 6 bases, the J end lost 1 base, and 15 bases lay between the germline ends. CDR3 length: 15 residues. CDR1 and CDR2 from the germline V gene are MNHEY and SVGAGI. The CDR3 loop reads CASRYPRDKNTEAFF. The CDR3, as DNA: TGTGCCAGCAGATACCCCCGGGACAAGAACACTGAAGCTTTCTTT.

V is TRBV25-1 and J is TRBJ2-3, with unresolved D. In germline, CDR1 is MGHDK, CDR2 SYGVNS. This CDR3 is 14 amino acids long. V was trimmed by 2 bases and J by 3 bases, leaving 9 bases between them. CDR3: CASSEARSTDTQYF. The DNA of the CDR3 is TGTGCCAGCAGTGAAGCCAGATCAACAGATACGCAGTATTTT.

This chain connects TRBV6-1 to TRBJ1-3; a weak D match, TRBD1 (6 bases). The CDR3 loop spans 17 amino acids. V dropped 3 bases and J dropped 0 bases, with 15 bases sitting between them. Germline V gene lookup returns CDR1 MNHNS and CDR2 SASEGT. The CDR3 bases are TGTGCCAGCAGTGATTTGACAGGTACCTACTCTGGAAACACCATATATTTT. This sequence encodes CASSDLTGTYSGNTIYF.

This clone appeared once. The chain employs TRBV30 and TRBJ1-2; tentatively, D is TRBD1 (6 bases). The length of the CDR3 is 12 residues. Per the germline V gene, CDR1 is GTSNPN and CDR2 is SVGIG (reference sequence). V dropped 0 bases and J dropped 6 bases, with 8 bases sitting between them. The CDR3 here is CAWSVAGDGYTF. In nucleotides, the CDR3 is TGTGCCTGGAGTGTTGCAGGGGATGGCTACACCTTC.

This clone showed up just a few times. The V call is TRBV7-9, the J call TRBJ2-3; 7 bases align to TRBD2. The CDR3 runs to 14 residues. Unmatched junction bases numbered 9, after V lost 10 bases and J lost 2 bases. CDR1 and CDR2 from the germline V gene are SEHNR and FQNEAQ (reference sequence). The CDR3: CAKQLGGDTDTQYF. The DNA for the CDR3 is TGTGCCAAGCAGTTGGGGGGGGACACAGATACGCAGTATTTT.

The chain uses TRBV30 and TRBJ2-1; 10 bases match TRBD1. This CDR3 region has 16 residues. V shed 2 bases, J shed 6 bases, and the junction held 10 bases outside the gene matches. In germline, CDR1 is GTSNPN, CDR2 SVGIG (reference sequence). Here the CDR3 reads CAWSPPGQGRSNEQFF. The CDR3 DNA sequence: TGTGCCTGGAGTCCTCCGGGACAGGGGAGATCCAATGAGCAGTTCTTC.

This chain connects TRBV29-1 to TRBJ2-1, with D perhaps matching TRBD2 (5 bases). With 6 bases removed from V and 4 bases from J, the gap between germline ends came to 13 bases. Germline CDR1 and CDR2: SQVTM and ANQGSEA. This CDR3 is 13 amino acids long. CDR3 nucleotide sequence: TGCAGCGTCGGCGGGCTGGGATACAATGAGCAGTTCTTC. It translates to CSVGGLGYNEQFF.

The rearrangement joins TRBV7-8 to TRBJ2-7; 7 nucleotides agree with TRBD1. V was clipped by 5 bases and J by 5 bases; unmatched bases: 0. The germline CDR1 and CDR2 sequences are SGHVS and FQNEAQ. The CDR3 totals 11 residues. CDR3 nucleotide sequence: TGTGCCAGCAGCGACAGGGACGAGCAGTACTTC. Protein sequence: CASSDRDEQYF.

The genes are TRBV5-6 and TRBJ2-7, with D uncertain. Germline CDR1 reads SGHDT; CDR2 reads YYEEEE. Trimming took off 0 bases at V and 2 bases at J, with 3 bases between the two ends. There are 12 residues in the CDR3. CDR3 loop: CASSLDTYEQYF. The CDR3, as DNA: TGTGCCAGCAGCTTGGATACCTACGAGCAGTACTTC.

V is TRBV5-1 and J is TRBJ1-1, with TRBD1 identical over 7 bases. The V gene end was trimmed by 4 bases and the J gene end by 3 bases; junction bases not matched to a gene: 6. Germline-derived CDR1 and CDR2 are SGHRS and YFSETQ. The CDR3 sequence is 14 residues long. In DNA, the CDR3 is TGCGCCAGCAGCGAACGCACAGGGGACACTGAAGCTTTCTTT. Translated, it gives CASSERTGDTEAFF. The full variable domain, in which reference TRBV5-1 and TRBJ1-1 provide the parts outside the CDR3, is KAGVTQTPRYLIKTRGQQVTLSCSPISGHRSVSWYQQTPGQGLQFLFEYFSETQRNKGNFPGRFSGRQFSNSRSEMNVSTLELGDSALYLCASSERTGDTEAFFGQGTRLTVV.

The rearrangement joins TRBV5-1 to TRBJ2-5; 8 positions match TRBD2. Germline V lookup: CDR1 SGHRS, CDR2 YFSETQ. With 4 bases clipped from V and 4 bases from J, the junction kept 6 bases outside the gene matches. The CDR3 has 14 amino acids. The CDR3 DNA reads TGCGCCAGCAGCGCCGGGGGGGCCCGAGAGACCCAGTACTTC. It specifies CASSAGGARETQYF.

The chain carries TRBV9 and TRBJ2-1; 8 bases fit TRBD1. V lost 0 bases to trimming and J lost 6 bases; unmatched junction nucleotides: 5. The CDR3 extends over 15 amino acids. Germline V CDR1 and CDR2: SGDLS, YYNGEE. The CDR3: CASSVGTGIGNEQFF. CDR3 coding DNA: TGTGCCAGCAGCGTAGGGACAGGGATTGGCAATGAGCAGTTCTTC.

The chain uses TRBV5-5 and TRBJ1-2; D gene ambiguous. The CDR3 is 14 residues long. CDR1 and CDR2 from the germline V gene are SGHKS and YYEKEE (reference sequence). V was cut by 0 bases and J by 5 bases, with 11 bases left in between. The chain's CDR3 is CASSLAGGPYGYTF. In DNA, the CDR3 is TGTGCCAGCAGCTTGGCGGGAGGACCATATGGCTACACCTTC.

The genes are TRBV14 and TRBJ2-3; TRBD2 aligns across 12 bases. With 3 bases clipped from V and 2 bases from J, the junction kept 3 bases outside the gene matches. The length of the CDR3 is 16 residues. Looked up from germline, CDR1 is SGHDN and CDR2 is FVKESK. CDR3 residues: CASSHLAGGTTDTQYF. In nucleotides, the CDR3 is TGTGCCAGCAGCCACCTAGCGGGGGGGACCACAGATACGCAGTATTTT.